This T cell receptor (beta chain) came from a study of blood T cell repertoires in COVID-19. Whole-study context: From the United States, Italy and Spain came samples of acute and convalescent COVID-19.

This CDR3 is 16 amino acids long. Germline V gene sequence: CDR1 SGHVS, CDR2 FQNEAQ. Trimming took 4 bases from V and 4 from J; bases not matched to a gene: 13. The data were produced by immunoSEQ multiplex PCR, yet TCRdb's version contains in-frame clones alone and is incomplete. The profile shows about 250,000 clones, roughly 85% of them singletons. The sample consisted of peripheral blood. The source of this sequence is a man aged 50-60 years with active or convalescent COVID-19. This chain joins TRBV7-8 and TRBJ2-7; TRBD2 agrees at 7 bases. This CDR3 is CASSSPLLAGIYEQYF. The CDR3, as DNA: TGTGCCAGCAGCTCGCCCCTATTAGCGGGCATTTACGAGCAGTACTTC.